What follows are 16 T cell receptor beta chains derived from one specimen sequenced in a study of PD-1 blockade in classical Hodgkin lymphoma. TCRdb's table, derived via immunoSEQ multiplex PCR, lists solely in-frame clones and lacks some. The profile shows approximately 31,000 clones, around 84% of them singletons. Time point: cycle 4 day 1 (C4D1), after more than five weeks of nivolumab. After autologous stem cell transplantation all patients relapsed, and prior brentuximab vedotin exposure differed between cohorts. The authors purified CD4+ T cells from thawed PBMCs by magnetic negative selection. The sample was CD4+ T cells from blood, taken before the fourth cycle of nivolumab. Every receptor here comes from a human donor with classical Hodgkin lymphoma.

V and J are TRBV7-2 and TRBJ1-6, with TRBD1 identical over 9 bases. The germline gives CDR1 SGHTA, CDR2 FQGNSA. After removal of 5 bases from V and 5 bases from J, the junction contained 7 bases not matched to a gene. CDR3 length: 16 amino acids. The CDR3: CASSRKGDRDNSPLHF. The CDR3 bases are TGTGCCAGCAGCCGGAAGGGGGACAGGGATAATTCACCCCTCCACTTT.

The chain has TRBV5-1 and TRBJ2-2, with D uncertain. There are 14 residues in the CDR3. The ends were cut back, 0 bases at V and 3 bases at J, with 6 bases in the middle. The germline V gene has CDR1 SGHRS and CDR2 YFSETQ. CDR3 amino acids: CASSLALDTGELFF. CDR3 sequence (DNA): TGCGCCAGCAGCTTGGCGCTTGACACCGGGGAGCTGTTTTTT.

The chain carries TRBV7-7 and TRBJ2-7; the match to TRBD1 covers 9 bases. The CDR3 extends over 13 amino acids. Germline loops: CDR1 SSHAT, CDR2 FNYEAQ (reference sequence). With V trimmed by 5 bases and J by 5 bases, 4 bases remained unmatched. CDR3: CASSRDREHEQYF. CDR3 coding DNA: TGTGCCAGCAGCAGGGACAGGGAGCACGAGCAGTACTTC.

As DNA, the CDR3 is TGCGCCAGCAGCTCCGGACTAGCGGGGGCTGGCCAAGAGACCCAGTACTTC. This codes for CASSSGLAGAGQETQYF. The rearrangement links TRBV5-1 to TRBJ2-5, with TRBD2 matching over 13 bases. The V gene's germline CDR1 is SGHRS and CDR2 YFSETQ. CDR3 length equals 17 residues. V was clipped by 3 bases and J by 1 base; unmatched bases: 6.

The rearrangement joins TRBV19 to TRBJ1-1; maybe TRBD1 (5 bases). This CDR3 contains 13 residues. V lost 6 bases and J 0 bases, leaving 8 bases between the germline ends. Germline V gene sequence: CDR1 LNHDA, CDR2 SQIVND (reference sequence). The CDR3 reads CASSREVNTEAFF. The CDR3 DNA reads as TGTGCCAGTAGCAGGGAAGTGAACACTGAAGCTTTCTTT.

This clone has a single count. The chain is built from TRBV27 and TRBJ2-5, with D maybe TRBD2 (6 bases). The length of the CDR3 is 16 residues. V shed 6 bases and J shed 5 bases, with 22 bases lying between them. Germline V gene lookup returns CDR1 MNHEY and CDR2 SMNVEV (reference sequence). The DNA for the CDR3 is TGTGCCAGCAGAACTACGGGACTTGATCTCGACGAGACCCAGTACTTC. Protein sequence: CASRTTGLDLDETQYF.

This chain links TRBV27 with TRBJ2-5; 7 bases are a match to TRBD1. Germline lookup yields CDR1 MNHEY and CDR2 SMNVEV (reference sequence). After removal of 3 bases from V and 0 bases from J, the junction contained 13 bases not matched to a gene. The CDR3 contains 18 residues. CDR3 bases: TGTGCCAGCAGTTTTACGCCCGCCGGGACAGAGTACCAAGAGACCCAGTACTTC. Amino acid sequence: CASSFTPAGTEYQETQYF.

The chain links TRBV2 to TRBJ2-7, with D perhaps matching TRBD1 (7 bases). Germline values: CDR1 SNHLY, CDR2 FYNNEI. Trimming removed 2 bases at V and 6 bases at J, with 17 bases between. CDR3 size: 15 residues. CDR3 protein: CASSESRQGGREQYF. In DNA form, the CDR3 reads TGTGCCAGCAGTGAATCTCGGCAGGGGGGTCGCGAGCAGTACTTC.

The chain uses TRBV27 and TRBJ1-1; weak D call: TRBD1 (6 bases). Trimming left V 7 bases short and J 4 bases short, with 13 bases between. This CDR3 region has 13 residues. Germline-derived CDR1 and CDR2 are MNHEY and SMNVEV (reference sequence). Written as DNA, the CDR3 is TGTGCCAGCACCCGGAGGGGGGTCACTGAAGCTTTCTTT. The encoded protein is CASTRRGVTEAFF.

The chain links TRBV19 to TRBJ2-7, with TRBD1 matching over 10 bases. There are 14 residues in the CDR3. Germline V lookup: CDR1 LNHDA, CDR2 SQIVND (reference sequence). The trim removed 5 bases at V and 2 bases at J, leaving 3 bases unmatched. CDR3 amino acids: CASSGGTGAYEQYF. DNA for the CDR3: TGTGCCAGTAGTGGCGGGACAGGGGCCTACGAGCAGTACTTC.

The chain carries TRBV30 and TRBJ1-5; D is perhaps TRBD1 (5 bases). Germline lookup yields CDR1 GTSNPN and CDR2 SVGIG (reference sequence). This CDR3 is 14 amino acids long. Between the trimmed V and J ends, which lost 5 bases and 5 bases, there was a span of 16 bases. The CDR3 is CAWARGQGYQPQHF. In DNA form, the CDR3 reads TGTGCCTGGGCCCGAGGGCAGGGATATCAGCCCCAGCATTTT. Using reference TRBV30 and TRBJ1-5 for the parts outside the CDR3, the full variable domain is SQTIHQWPATLVQPVGSPLSLECTVEGTSNPNLYWYRQAAGRGLQLLFYSVGIGQISSEVPQNLSASRPQDRQFILSSKKLLLSDSGFYLCAWARGQGYQPQHFGDGTRLSIL.

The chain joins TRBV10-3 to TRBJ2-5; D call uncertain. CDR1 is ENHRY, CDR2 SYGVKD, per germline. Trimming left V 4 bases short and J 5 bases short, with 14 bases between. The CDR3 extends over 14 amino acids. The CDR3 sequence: CAISVEGSGETQYF. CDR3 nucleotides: TGTGCCATCAGTGTGGAAGGTAGTGGGGAGACCCAGTACTTC.

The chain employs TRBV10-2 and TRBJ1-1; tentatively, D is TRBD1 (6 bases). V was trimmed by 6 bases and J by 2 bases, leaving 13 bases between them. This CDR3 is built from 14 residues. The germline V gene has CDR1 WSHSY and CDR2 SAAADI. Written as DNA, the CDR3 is TGCGCCAGCAGAGATAGGACAGCTAACACTGAAGCTTTCTTT. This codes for CASRDRTANTEAFF.

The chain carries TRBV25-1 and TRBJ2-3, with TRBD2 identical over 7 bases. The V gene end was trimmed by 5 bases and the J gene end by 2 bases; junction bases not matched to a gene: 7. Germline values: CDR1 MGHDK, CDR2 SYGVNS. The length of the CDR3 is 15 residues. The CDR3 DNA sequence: TGTGCCAGCAGTAAGGCTAGCGGATACACAGATACGCAGTATTTT. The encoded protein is CASSKASGYTDTQYF.

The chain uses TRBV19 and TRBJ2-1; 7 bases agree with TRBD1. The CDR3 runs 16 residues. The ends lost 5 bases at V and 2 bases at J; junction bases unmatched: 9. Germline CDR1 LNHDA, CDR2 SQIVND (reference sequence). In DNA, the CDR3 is TGTGCCAGTAGTCTGACTCCAAGGGGGCCCTACAATGAGCAGTTCTTC. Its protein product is CASSLTPRGPYNEQFF.

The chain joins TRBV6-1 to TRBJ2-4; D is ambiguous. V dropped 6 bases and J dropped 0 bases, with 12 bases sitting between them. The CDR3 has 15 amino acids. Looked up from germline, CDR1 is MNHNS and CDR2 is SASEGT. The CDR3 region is CASRDSILAKNIQYF. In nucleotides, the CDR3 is TGTGCCAGCAGAGACTCGATACTAGCCAAAAACATTCAGTACTTC.